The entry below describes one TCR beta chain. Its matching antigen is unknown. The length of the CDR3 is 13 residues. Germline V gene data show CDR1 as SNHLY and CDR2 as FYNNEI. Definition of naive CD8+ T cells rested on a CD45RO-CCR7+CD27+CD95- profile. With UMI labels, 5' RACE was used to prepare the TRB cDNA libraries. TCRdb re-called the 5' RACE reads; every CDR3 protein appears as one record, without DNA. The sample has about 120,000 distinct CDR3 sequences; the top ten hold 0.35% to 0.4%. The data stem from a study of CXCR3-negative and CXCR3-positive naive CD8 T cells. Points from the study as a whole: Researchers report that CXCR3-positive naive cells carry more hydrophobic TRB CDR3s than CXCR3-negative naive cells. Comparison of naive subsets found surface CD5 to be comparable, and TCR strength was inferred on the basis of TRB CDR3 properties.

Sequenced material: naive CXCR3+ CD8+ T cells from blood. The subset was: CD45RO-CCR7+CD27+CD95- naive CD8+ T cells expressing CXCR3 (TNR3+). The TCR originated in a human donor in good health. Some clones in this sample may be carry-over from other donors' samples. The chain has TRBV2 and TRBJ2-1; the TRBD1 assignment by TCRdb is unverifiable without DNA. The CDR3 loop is CASNYPGDNEQFF.